The 21 T cell receptor beta chains presented below share a single source sample, sequenced in a study of blood T cells in healthy people across ages. For the second PCR, which ran for roughly 7 to 11 cycles, a sample-barcoded 5' primer and a J-beta primer mix were used. TCRdb reprocessed the 5' RACE reads with MiXCR, giving one entry per CDR3 protein. The table has approximately 320,000 distinct CDR3 sequences, 27% seen once. The sequenced material came from blood. These receptors were taken from a woman in her seventies in good health.

This chain links TRBV12-3 or TRBV12-4 with TRBJ2-1; possible D gene TRBD2, 5 bases. The CDR3 contains 12 residues. V dropped 6 bases and J dropped 8 bases, with 11 bases sitting between them. For the CDR3, the DNA is TGTGCCAGCAGGCGAGGGTTTGATGAGCAGTTCTTC. Its translation: CASRRGFDEQFF.

The CDR3 DNA is TGCAGCGTCGAGACTAGCGGGAGGAGTTCATCCTACGAGCAGTACTTC. Translation gives CSVETSGRSSSYEQYF. The V gene is TRBV29-1, the J gene TRBJ2-7; 13 bases are a match to TRBD2. The CDR3 runs 16 residues. V shed 6 bases, J shed 1 base, and the junction held 9 bases outside the gene matches. Germline CDR1 and CDR2: SQVTM and ANQGSEA.

The J gene is TRBJ1-2, the V gene TRBV7-9; D is possibly TRBD1 (5 bases). Germline CDR1 SEHNR, CDR2 FQNEAQ (reference sequence). The CDR3 consists of 16 residues. V shed 2 bases and J shed 6 bases, with 19 bases lying between them. CDR3 in amino acids: CASSLNPGSTRDGYTF. CDR3 DNA: TGTGCCAGCAGCTTAAACCCGGGTTCCACCAGGGATGGCTACACCTTC. Filled out from reference TRBV7-9 and TRBJ1-2, the complete variable domain reads DTGVSQNPRHKITKRGQNVTFRCDPISEHNRLYWYRQTLGQGPEFLTYFQNEAQLEKSRLLSDRFSAERPKGSFSTLEIQRTEQGDSAMYLCASSLNPGSTRDGYTFGSGTRLTVV.

V is TRBV12-3 or TRBV12-4 and J is TRBJ2-7; 14 nucleotides line up with TRBD2. The length of the CDR3 is 17 residues. The V gene end was trimmed by 5 bases and the J gene end by 6 bases; junction bases not matched to a gene: 12. The CDR3 DNA is TGTGCCAGCAGTCCGACGACTAGCGGGAGGGCCTCCCCCGAGCAGTACTTC. Its translation: CASSPTTSGRASPEQYF.

About this clonotype: A clone one base away is much larger, so this may be a read error. The chain uses TRBV20-1 and TRBJ2-4; TRBD1 aligns across 7 bases. The CDR3 loop spans 12 amino acids. The V gene's germline CDR1 is DFQATT and CDR2 SNEGSKA (reference sequence). Here the CDR3 reads CSAETGQNIRYF. In DNA, the CDR3 is TGCAGTGCTGAGACAGGGCAAAACATTCGGTACTTC.

This clonotype was detected ten times or more. V gene TRBV11-2 combines with J gene TRBJ1-4, with D tentatively TRBD1 (6 bases). The CDR3 extends over 17 amino acids. The V gene's germline CDR1 is SGHAT and CDR2 FQNNGV. The V end was cut by 4 bases, the J end by 8 bases, with 23 bases between. The CDR3 loop reads CASSSYQGGGLREKLFF. The CDR3 DNA is TGTGCCAGCAGCTCCTACCAGGGAGGGGGGCTTCGGGAAAAACTGTTTTTT.

CDR3 bases: TGCAGTGCCCCTGACAGCTCTGGGGCCAACGTCCTGACTTTC. Translation gives CSAPDSSGANVLTF. The genes are TRBV20-1 and TRBJ2-6; tentatively, D is TRBD1 (5 bases). The V and J ends lost 6 bases and 0 bases respectively, with 9 bases between them. The CDR3 extends over 14 amino acids. CDR1 and CDR2 (germline): DFQATT, SNEGSKA (reference sequence).

This clonotype was seen only a few times. The chain recombines TRBV29-1 with TRBJ2-5; TRBD1 might be the D (5 bases). TRBJ2-7 explains the end of the DNA better; the J call may be wrong. Germline CDR1 and CDR2: SQVTM and ANQGSEA. The CDR3 length is 12 residues. The CDR3 sequence is CSAMTAIYEQYF. The CDR3 DNA reads TGCAGCGCTATGACAGCCATCTACGAGCAGTACTTC.

The CDR3 is CASSESAVQETQYF. CDR3 sequence (DNA): TGTGCCAGCAGTGAATCGGCGGTCCAAGAGACCCAGTACTTC. The V gene is TRBV6-1, the J gene TRBJ2-5, with D unclear. The CDR3 totals 14 residues. V gave up 2 bases and J gave up 1 base, with 8 bases separating them. The germline V gene encodes CDR1 MNHNS and CDR2 SASEGT.

The chain is built from TRBV29-1 and TRBJ2-5; D is perhaps TRBD2 (6 bases). Trimming removed 4 bases at V and 0 bases at J, with 12 bases between. Germline V gene sequence: CDR1 SQVTM, CDR2 ANQGSEA. The CDR3 totals 14 residues. CDR3 in amino acids: CSVGLGTHQETQYF. The DNA of the CDR3 is TGCAGCGTTGGCCTCGGGACTCACCAAGAGACCCAGTACTTC.

The gene calls are TRBV6-6 and TRBJ2-3, with 12 nucleotides matching TRBD2. Per germline, CDR1 MNHNY and CDR2 SVGAGI (reference sequence). With V trimmed by 4 bases and J by 4 bases, 6 bases remained unmatched. This CDR3 has 16 residues. CDR3 in DNA: TGTGCCAGCAGTTTACCGACTAGCGGGAGTGCAGATACGCAGTATTTT. Amino acid sequence: CASSLPTSGSADTQYF.

This clonotype was detected only a few times. This rearrangement joins TRBV28 to TRBJ1-5; the match to TRBD1 covers 8 bases. CDR1 is MDHEN and CDR2 is SYDVKM in the germline V gene. V was pared by 5 bases and J by 4 bases, with 7 bases of the junction left unmatched. This CDR3 contains 15 residues. The CDR3 nucleotides read TGTGCCAGCAGTCCCGCAGGGGGCCCGAATCAGCCCCAGCATTTT. It encodes CASSPAGGPNQPQHF.

In nucleotides, the CDR3 is TGTGCCAGCAGCGGAATCCTGACTAGCGGGAGCTCCACAGATACGCAGTATTTT. Protein: CASSGILTSGSSTDTQYF. The chain combines TRBV14 with TRBJ2-3; TRBD2 aligns across 12 bases. The CDR3 has 18 amino acids. With 5 bases clipped from V and 2 bases from J, the junction kept 11 bases outside the gene matches. Germline CDR1 reads SGHDN; CDR2 reads FVKESK.

In its sample, this clonotype was seen a few times. The chain couples TRBV10-3 to TRBJ2-5; D unresolved. The end of the DNA aligns better with TRBJ2-1, so the J call may be wrong. CDR1 ENHRY and CDR2 SYGVKD come from the germline V gene. The CDR3 totals 15 residues. In nucleotides, the CDR3 is TGTGCCATCAGTGAGTCGAGGTCCGGGCGGAATGAGCAGTTCTTC. As protein: CAISESRSGRNEQFF.

The V and J genes are TRBV29-1 and TRBJ2-7; D might be TRBD2 (7 bases). This CDR3 is 19 amino acids long. V lost 4 bases and J 0 bases, leaving 28 bases between the germline ends. Germline loops: CDR1 SQVTM, CDR2 ANQGSEA. CDR3: CSVVWGSGGRALSSYEQYF. The CDR3, as DNA: TGCAGCGTTGTATGGGGGTCCGGGGGGCGCGCCCTAAGCTCCTACGAGCAGTACTTC.

This clonotype appeared many times. The rearrangement links TRBV13 to TRBJ1-2; D remains ambiguous. Germline V lookup: CDR1 PRHDT, CDR2 FYEKMQ (reference sequence). Trimming stripped 5 bases from V and 3 bases from J, with 16 bases between. The CDR3 length is 15 residues. CDR3: CASSPKRSADYGYTF. CDR3 bases: TGTGCCAGCAGCCCGAAGCGATCTGCAGACTATGGCTACACCTTC.

To note about this clonotype: The germline gene is not matched at one end of the junction; a read error may be the cause. The chain uses TRBV6-5 and TRBJ1-6; a weak D match, TRBD1 (6 bases). Germline V CDR1 and CDR2: MNHEY, SVGAGI. CDR3 length equals 14 residues. CDR3 in DNA: TGTGCCAGCAGTCAGGGGACCTATAATTCACCCCACCACTTT. Translated: CASSQGTYNSPHHF.

The chain uses TRBV29-1 and TRBJ2-3; 10 bases are shared with TRBD2. The germline CDR1 and CDR2 sequences are SQVTM and ANQGSEA. This CDR3 is built from 15 residues. With 7 bases clipped from V and 6 bases from J, the junction kept 13 bases outside the gene matches. CDR3: CSARRLAGEGDTQYF. DNA for the CDR3: TGCAGCGCTCGGAGGCTAGCGGGAGAAGGGGATACGCAGTATTTT.

The chain uses TRBV29-1 and TRBJ2-1; D ambiguous. Trimming cost V 5 bases and J 9 bases, with 11 bases left between them. CDR1 and CDR2 (germline): SQVTM, ANQGSEA. The CDR3 has 11 amino acids. The DNA for the CDR3 is TGCAGCGTTCGAGGTTCGACTGAGCAGTTCTTC. This codes for CSVRGSTEQFF.

This chain uses TRBV28 with TRBJ1-2, with D tentatively TRBD1 (6 bases). Trimming cost V 5 bases and J 7 bases, with 17 bases left between them. Germline V lookup: CDR1 MDHEN, CDR2 SYDVKM. CDR3 size: 14 residues. CDR3 protein: CASSNPDRRTGYTF. CDR3 DNA: TGTGCCAGCAGTAACCCCGACAGGAGGACTGGCTACACCTTC.

This clonotype has a handful of counts. The chain couples TRBV25-1 to TRBJ2-1, with no clear D. Germline values: CDR1 MGHDK, CDR2 SYGVNS. V was shortened by 6 bases and J by 2 bases, with 17 bases between the two germline ends. CDR3 length: 16 amino acids. CDR3 in amino acids: CASRTTCVSAYNEQFF. Written as DNA, the CDR3 is TGTGCCAGCAGAACAACTTGTGTGTCAGCCTACAATGAGCAGTTCTTC.